The rows below give T cell receptor beta chains drawn from one sample of a study of CD8+CD57+ T cells in acquired aplastic anemia. A single record per CDR3 protein comes from TCRdb applying MiXCR to the reads. This table holds 250,000 to 300,000 distinct CDR3 sequences, 45% to 65% found once. Specimen: sorted CD4+, CD8+, or CD8+CD57+ T cells (not recorded which) from PBMCs. The source of these receptors is a human donor with severe aplastic anemia or a healthy control (not recorded which). Each CDR3 is given with its conserved first and last residue. A D gene is named only where the DNA matches it firmly. Expanded clones get a size class; other rows say once, few or many, or leave the size out.

v_call: TRBV19
clone_size: many
d_call: .
j_call: TRBJ1-5
cdr3_nt: TGTGCCAGTAGTATGGGCAGGCTCAATCAGCCCCAGCATTTT
cdr3_aa: CASSMGRLNQPQHF

v_call: TRBV20-1
clone_size: .
d_call: TRBD1
j_call: TRBJ2-7
cdr3_nt: TGCAGTGCTGACTCAGGGGGCCACGAGCAGTACTTC
cdr3_aa: CSADSGGHEQYF

v_call: TRBV25-1
clone_size: many
d_call: .
j_call: TRBJ2-3
cdr3_nt: TGTGCCAGCAGTGAATTCTGGCGGCCGGGTCCTCTTAGCACAGATACGCAGTATTTT
cdr3_aa: CASSEFWRPGPLSTDTQYF

v_call: TRBV10-3
clone_size: .
d_call: TRBD1
j_call: TRBJ1-1
cdr3_nt: TGTGCCATCAGTGAGTGGGGACAGGGGGCATCGGGGGACACTGAAGCTTTCTTT
cdr3_aa: CAISEWGQGASGDTEAFF

v_call: TRBV20-1
clone_size: many
d_call: .
j_call: TRBJ2-5
cdr3_nt: TGCAGTGCCGCGGACGGTGAAGAGACCCAGTACTTC
cdr3_aa: CSAADGEETQYF

v_call: TRBV5-1
clone_size: .
d_call: .
j_call: TRBJ2-7
cdr3_nt: TGCGCCAGCAGCTTGGCAGGGACTCCGACCTACGAGCAGTACTTC
cdr3_aa: CASSLAGTPTYEQYF

v_call: TRBV2
clone_size: .
d_call: .
j_call: TRBJ2-3
cdr3_nt: TGTGCCAGCAGTGATAACACAGATACGCAGTATTTT
cdr3_aa: CASSDNTDTQYF

v_call: TRBV2
clone_size: .
d_call: TRBD1
j_call: TRBJ2-7
cdr3_nt: TGTGCCAGCAGGGGGGGACAGGGGATAGCTCGTGGTTCCTACGAGCAGTACTTC
cdr3_aa: CASRGGQGIARGSYEQYF

v_call: TRBV7-9
clone_size: .
d_call: TRBD1
j_call: TRBJ2-5
cdr3_nt: TGTGCCAGCAGCTTAGAGGGGACAGCCTTGGAGACCCAGTACTTC
cdr3_aa: CASSLEGTALETQYF

v_call: TRBV24-1
clone_size: .
d_call: TRBD1
j_call: TRBJ1-4
cdr3_nt: TGTGCCACCAGTGACCAGACAGGGGGGAATGAAAAACTGTTTTTT
cdr3_aa: CATSDQTGGNEKLFF

v_call: TRBV10-3
clone_size: many
d_call: .
j_call: TRBJ2-2
cdr3_nt: TGTGCCATCATGTCTGCGACGCACACCGGGGAGCTGTTTTTT
cdr3_aa: CAIMSATHTGELFF

v_call: TRBV7-9
clone_size: .
d_call: TRBD1
j_call: TRBJ2-5
cdr3_nt: TGTGCCAGCAGCTTTGGGACAGGGTGGGAGACCCAGTACTTC
cdr3_aa: CASSFGTGWETQYF

v_call: TRBV7-6
clone_size: .
d_call: .
j_call: TRBJ1-4
cdr3_nt: TGTGCCAGCAGCCCTTCAGGTGCAACTAATGAAAAACTGTTTTTT
cdr3_aa: CASSPSGATNEKLFF

v_call: TRBV5-1
clone_size: many
d_call: TRBD1
j_call: TRBJ2-7
cdr3_nt: TGCGCCAGCAGCAGAAGCCTAGGACAGGGCTACGAGCAGTACTTC
cdr3_aa: CASSRSLGQGYEQYF

v_call: TRBV29-1
clone_size: many
d_call: .
j_call: TRBJ1-1
cdr3_nt: TGCAGCGTTGTGGTTATGGGCCGGGACACTGAAGCTTTCTTT
cdr3_aa: CSVVVMGRDTEAFF

v_call: TRBV18
clone_size: .
d_call: TRBD1
j_call: TRBJ1-5
cdr3_nt: TGTGCCAGCTCCCCACGGGGGACAGGGTTGAATCGGCCCCAGCATTTT
cdr3_aa: CASSPRGTGLNRPQHF

v_call: TRBV6-5
clone_size: .
d_call: .
j_call: TRBJ2-7
cdr3_nt: TGTGCCAGCAGTTACTCGATTCCAGGTACATCCTACGAGCAGTACTTC
cdr3_aa: CASSYSIPGTSYEQYF

v_call: TRBV7-3
clone_size: .
d_call: .
j_call: TRBJ1-1
cdr3_nt: TGTGCCAGCAGCTTAAGACCGAACACTGAAGCTTCATTT
cdr3_aa: CASSLRPNTEASF

v_call: TRBV7-9
clone_size: .
d_call: .
j_call: TRBJ2-2
cdr3_nt: TGTGCAAGCAGCACGGGACAAAACGGGGAGCTGTTTTTT
cdr3_aa: CASSTGQNGELFF

v_call: TRBV5-4
clone_size: .
d_call: .
j_call: TRBJ1-2
cdr3_nt: TGTGCCAGCAGCCCGTCCTCAGGGTCCCTCTATGGCTACACCTTC
cdr3_aa: CASSPSSGSLYGYTF

v_call: TRBV29-1
clone_size: .
d_call: .
j_call: TRBJ1-4
cdr3_nt: TGCAGCGTTCGGGTGAGGTTTTCTCTGGGGGTCAATGAAAAACTGTTTTTT
cdr3_aa: CSVRVRFSLGVNEKLFF

v_call: TRBV11-2
clone_size: many
d_call: .
j_call: TRBJ2-4
cdr3_nt: TGTGCCAGCAGGGCGGGACCGAGCACAAACATTCAGTACTTC
cdr3_aa: CASRAGPSTNIQYF

v_call: TRBV19
clone_size: few
d_call: .
j_call: TRBJ1-1
cdr3_nt: TGTGCCAGTAGTAGGTCGGGGCTGAACACTGAAGCTTTCTTT
cdr3_aa: CASSRSGLNTEAFF